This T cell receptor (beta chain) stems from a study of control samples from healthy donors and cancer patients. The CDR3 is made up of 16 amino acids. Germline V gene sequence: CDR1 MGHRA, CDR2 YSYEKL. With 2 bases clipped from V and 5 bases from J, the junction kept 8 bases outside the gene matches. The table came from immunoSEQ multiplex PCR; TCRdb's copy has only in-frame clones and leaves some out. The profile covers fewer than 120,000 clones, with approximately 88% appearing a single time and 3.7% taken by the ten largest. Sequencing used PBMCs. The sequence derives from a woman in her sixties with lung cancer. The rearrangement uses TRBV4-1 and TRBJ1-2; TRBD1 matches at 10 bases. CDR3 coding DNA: TGCGCCAGCAGCCAACTTGAGGGACAGGGGAATTATGGCTACACCTTC. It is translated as CASSQLEGQGNYGYTF.